A single sample gave rise to the 14 T cell receptor beta chains below, sequenced in a study of T cells in Graves' hyperthyroidism and ophthalmopathy (dated by TCRdb to between 2018 and 2020). Library creation used multiplex PCR. Sequencing instrument: Illumina HiSeq 2000. The TCR beta CDR3 regions were amplified from RNA transcripts. A first-round RT-PCR of the TCR CDR3 used the HTBI primer set with the Qiagen OneStep RT-PCR kit. Starting from the raw public reads, TCRdb applied fastp trimming at Q25, assembled clones with MiXCR and retained in-frame beta chains. Each entry is one CDR3 protein sequence, shown with its most common DNA and genes. This sample has hundreds of thousands of distinct CDR3 sequences in its table, and around 22% of those were observed once. Around 10% of the sample is in the top ten clones. The sample was blood. The receptors were gathered from a woman between 25 and 40 years old with Graves' ophthalmopathy.

The chain combines TRBV15 with TRBJ1-5; D is unclear. This CDR3 spans 16 amino acids. CDR1 and CDR2 from the germline V gene are LNHNV and YYDKDF (reference sequence). The ends were cut back, 3 bases at V and 0 bases at J, with 12 bases in the middle. The CDR3, as DNA: TGTGCCACCAGCAGCGACCCCCCAAATAGCAATCAGCCCCAGCATTTT. Encoded protein: CATSSDPPNSNQPQHF.

This clonotype was picked up a small number of times. J is TRBJ2-5 and V is TRBV6-1; tentative D call: TRBD1 (6 bases). Germline-derived CDR1 and CDR2 are MNHNS and SASEGT. V was cut by 2 bases and J by 2 bases, with 9 bases left in between. The CDR3 has 14 residues. The CDR3 here is CASSEQGLQETQYF. DNA for the CDR3: TGTGCCAGCAGTGAACAGGGGCTTCAAGAGACCCAGTACTTC.

As regards this clonotype: A much larger clone lies one base from this, so it may be a read error. The conserved phenylalanine or tryptophan is not found at the CDR3 terminus, so this likely reflects a read error. The chain is built from TRBV11-2 and TRBJ1-3; D may be TRBD1 (6 bases). Trimming removed 3 bases from V and 0 bases from J, with 12 bases in between. The CDR3 has 16 amino acids. Germline assignment: CDR1 SGHAT and CDR2 FQNNGV. This CDR3 is CASSFDRSFSGNTIYV. The CDR3 bases are TGTGCCAGCAGCTTCGACAGGTCCTTCTCTGGAAACACCATATATGTT.

This clonotype was observed many times. The chain uses TRBV28 and TRBJ1-3, with D maybe TRBD1 (5 bases). The V and J ends lost 8 bases and 0 bases respectively, with 14 bases between them. The CDR3 sequence is 15 residues long. CDR1 MDHEN and CDR2 SYDVKM come from the germline V gene. The CDR3 DNA reads as TGTGCCAGCCGGGACGGAACTTTCTCTGGAAACACCATATATTTT. Its protein is CASRDGTFSGNTIYF.

The chain has TRBV15 and TRBJ2-2; TRBD2 agrees at 12 bases. This CDR3 has 16 amino acids. Per the germline V gene, CDR1 is LNHNV and CDR2 is YYDKDF (reference sequence). J lost 6 bases, V lost 3 bases, and 5 bases had no gene match. The CDR3 sequence is CATSRPGLAGPGELFF. Here the CDR3 DNA reads TGTGCCACCAGCAGGCCTGGACTAGCGGGGCCCGGGGAGCTGTTTTTT.

This clonotype was picked up many times. This sequence joins TRBV3-1 and TRBJ1-3, with no clear D. Germline V gene data show CDR1 as LGHDT and CDR2 as YNNKEL (reference sequence). The length of the CDR3 is 15 residues. V lost 1 base, J lost 0 bases, and 7 bases lay in between. Here the CDR3 reads CASSQVTGSGNTIYF. The CDR3 region has the DNA TGTGCCAGCAGCCAAGTGACCGGCTCTGGAAACACCATATATTTT.

Only a few counts were recorded for this clonotype. This chain joins TRBV20-1 and TRBJ2-7, with TRBD2 matching 7 bases. The length of the CDR3 is 16 residues. Germline values: CDR1 DFQATT, CDR2 SNEGSKA (reference sequence). With 0 bases clipped from V and 0 bases from J, the junction kept 8 bases outside the gene matches. The CDR3 reads CSAREIAGGSSYEQYF. The CDR3 DNA reads TGCAGTGCTAGAGAAATTGCAGGCGGGAGCTCCTACGAGCAGTACTTC.

The chain has TRBV12-5 and TRBJ2-5; D perhaps matches TRBD1 (5 bases). The germline V gene encodes CDR1 LGHNT and CDR2 FRNRAP. V lost 2 bases, J lost 2 bases, and 6 bases lay in between. This CDR3 contains 13 residues. Here the CDR3 DNA reads TGTGCTAGTGGTTTGACAGGTCAAGAGACCCAGTACTTC. Translating gives CASGLTGQETQYF. Looking up the rest from reference TRBV12-5 and TRBJ2-5 gives the full variable domain: DARVTQTPRHKVTEMGQEVTMRCQPILGHNTVFWYRQTMMQGLELLAYFRNRAPLDDSGMPKDRFSAEMPDATLATLKIQPSEPRDSAVYFCASGLTGQETQYFGPGTRLLVL.

The CDR3 region has the DNA TGCAGCGTCGTAATGGACAGTCGCTACGAGCAGTACTTC. Its translation is CSVVMDSRYEQYF. The chain employs TRBV29-1 and TRBJ2-7, with D possibly matching TRBD1 (6 bases). CDR3 length: 13 residues. Germline values: CDR1 SQVTM, CDR2 ANQGSEA. V dropped 6 bases and J dropped 3 bases, with 15 bases sitting between them.

This clonotype showed up just once. The gene calls are TRBV6-5 and TRBJ1-2, with TRBD1 matching 7 bases. Germline values: CDR1 MNHEY, CDR2 SVGAGI. The CDR3 spans 14 residues. Germline trimming cut 1 base from V and 8 bases from J; bases unmatched to any gene: 7. The DNA of the CDR3 is TGTGCCAGCAGTTACTTGACAGGGTGGAAGGGCTACACCTTC. It translates to CASSYLTGWKGYTF.

The V call is TRBV29-1, the J call TRBJ1-1; possible D gene TRBD1, 5 bases. The CDR3 has 12 amino acids. Trimming removed 3 bases at V and 5 bases at J, with 10 bases between. CDR1 and CDR2 from the germline V gene are SQVTM and ANQGSEA. The CDR3 nucleotides read TGCAGCGTTGACAGGGTAGGAACTGAAGCTTTCTTT. It translates to CSVDRVGTEAFF.

The genes are TRBV6-1 and TRBJ2-7; perhaps TRBD1 as D (6 bases). CDR3 length: 13 amino acids. V was shortened by 9 bases and J by 4 bases, with 16 bases between the two germline ends. Germline V gene data show CDR1 as MNHNS and CDR2 as SASEGT. Here the CDR3 reads CASGPGQLYEQYF. Here the CDR3 DNA reads TGTGCCAGTGGTCCGGGACAACTATACGAGCAGTACTTC.

This clonotype has ten or more counts. The J gene is TRBJ2-5, the V gene TRBV28; TRBD1 agrees at 8 bases. The CDR3 covers 19 residues. V trimming: 5 bases; J trimming: 5 bases; junction bases outside the gene matches: 22. Germline CDR1 is MDHEN and CDR2 is SYDVKM. The CDR3 bases are TGTGCCAGCAGTCTACCGCGAAAACAGGGGGAGGAATTCGACGAGACCCAGTACTTC. Translated: CASSLPRKQGEEFDETQYF.

The CDR3 nucleotides are TGTGCCAGCAGCCCCAGGGCCGGAGGATCCGGGGAGCTGTTTTTT. Amino acids: CASSPRAGGSGELFF. This chain links TRBV7-8 with TRBJ2-2; D possibly uses TRBD1 or TRBD2 (5 bases each). Looked up from germline, CDR1 is SGHVS and CDR2 is FQNEAQ. The CDR3 contains 15 residues. V shed 5 bases and J shed 6 bases, with 16 bases lying between them.